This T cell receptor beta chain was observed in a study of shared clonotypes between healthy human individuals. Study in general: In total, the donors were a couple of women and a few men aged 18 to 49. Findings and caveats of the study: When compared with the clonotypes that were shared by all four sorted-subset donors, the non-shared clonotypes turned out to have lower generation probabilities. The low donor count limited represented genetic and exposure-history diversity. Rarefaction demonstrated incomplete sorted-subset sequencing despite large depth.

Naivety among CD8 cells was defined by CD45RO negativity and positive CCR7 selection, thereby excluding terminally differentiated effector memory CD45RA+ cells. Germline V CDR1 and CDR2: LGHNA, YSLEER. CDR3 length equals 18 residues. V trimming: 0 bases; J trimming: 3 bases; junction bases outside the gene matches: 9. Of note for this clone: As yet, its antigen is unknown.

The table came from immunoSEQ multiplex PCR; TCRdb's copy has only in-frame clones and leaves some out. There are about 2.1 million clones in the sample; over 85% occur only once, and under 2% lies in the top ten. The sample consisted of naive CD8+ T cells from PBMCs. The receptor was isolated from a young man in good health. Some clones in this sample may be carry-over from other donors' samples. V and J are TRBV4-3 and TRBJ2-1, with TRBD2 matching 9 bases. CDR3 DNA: TGCGCCAGCAGCCAAGAGGTCGAGGGGCGGGAGGGCTACAATGAGCAGTTCTTC. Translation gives CASSQEVEGREGYNEQFF.